A selection of T cell receptor beta chains follows, all from one sample in a study of regulatory dendritic cells for organ transplantation. Profiling relied on immunoSEQ multiplex PCR, and the TCRdb table lists in-frame clones only, not all of them. Of about 30,000 clones detected, approximately 80% appear once; the ten largest clones hold around 0.1%. Sequencing input: naive CD4+ T cells from blood. The receptor set was obtained from a human donor in good health. Both conserved end residues are part of each CDR3. A D gene is named only where the DNA matches it firmly. Only part of the rows carry a size: once, few, many, or a class if the clone is expanded.

cdr3_aa: CASSIGGVSNQPQHF; cdr3_nt: TGTGCCAGTAGTATAGGGGGGGTGAGCAATCAGCCCCAGCATTTT; v_call: TRBV19; j_call: TRBJ1-5; d_call: NA; clone_size: once
cdr3_aa: CASSFSREGYNEQFF; cdr3_nt: TGTGCCAGCAGCTTTTCGCGAGAGGGATACAATGAGCAGTTCTTC; v_call: TRBV11-1; j_call: TRBJ2-1; d_call: NA; clone_size: NA
cdr3_aa: CASSLGLGSSYEQYF; cdr3_nt: TGTGCCAGCAGCTTAGGTCTGGGGAGCTCCTACGAGCAGTACTTC; v_call: TRBV7-2; j_call: TRBJ2-7; d_call: NA; clone_size: NA
cdr3_aa: CASSLDSRTEKLFF; cdr3_nt: TGCGCCAGCAGCTTGGACTCTCGTACCGAAAAACTGTTTTTT; v_call: TRBV5-1; j_call: TRBJ1-4; d_call: NA; clone_size: once
cdr3_aa: CASSQGGRWDTQYF; cdr3_nt: TGTGCCAGCAGCCAGGGGGGACGCTGGGATACGCAGTATTTT; v_call: TRBV5-4; j_call: TRBJ2-3; d_call: NA; clone_size: NA
cdr3_aa: CASSSQGPGFFNYGYTF; cdr3_nt: TGTGCCAGCAGTTCCCAGGGCCCAGGTTTCTTTAACTATGGCTACACCTTC; v_call: TRBV28; j_call: TRBJ1-2; d_call: NA; clone_size: NA
cdr3_aa: CASSKGRQDSPLHF; cdr3_nt: TGTGCCAGCTCAAAGGGGCGGCAGGATTCACCCCTCCACTTT; v_call: TRBV18; j_call: TRBJ1-6; d_call: NA; clone_size: NA
cdr3_aa: CASRPQGNSNQPQHF; cdr3_nt: TGTGCCAGCAGACCACAGGGGAATAGCAATCAGCCCCAGCATTTT; v_call: TRBV2; j_call: TRBJ1-5; d_call: TRBD1; clone_size: NA
cdr3_aa: CASSLGRGSSYEQYF; cdr3_nt: TGTGCCAGCAGCTTAGGGCGGGGAAGCTCCTACGAGCAGTACTTC; v_call: TRBV11-3; j_call: TRBJ2-7; d_call: NA; clone_size: NA
cdr3_aa: CASSSSVRGEQYF; cdr3_nt: TGTGCCAGCAGTTCCTCCGTTAGGGGCGAGCAGTACTTC; v_call: TRBV6-5; j_call: TRBJ2-7; d_call: NA; clone_size: NA
cdr3_aa: CASSFISTGEQPQHF; cdr3_nt: TGTGCCAGCAGTTTTATAAGTACCGGGGAACAGCCCCAGCATTTT; v_call: TRBV27; j_call: TRBJ1-5; d_call: NA; clone_size: once
cdr3_aa: CASSVASGGPYNEQFF; cdr3_nt: TGTGCCAGCAGCGTTGCTAGCGGGGGGCCCTACAATGAGCAGTTCTTC; v_call: TRBV9; j_call: TRBJ2-1; d_call: TRBD2; clone_size: NA
cdr3_aa: CASSPDRVEGYTF; cdr3_nt: TGTGCCAGTAGTCCCGACAGGGTGGAGGGCTACACCTTC; v_call: TRBV19; j_call: TRBJ1-2; d_call: TRBD1; clone_size: NA
cdr3_aa: CASSLEERGGIDTQYF; cdr3_nt: TGTGCCAGCAGCTTAGAGGAGCGGGGGGGCATAGATACGCAGTATTTT; v_call: TRBV7-2; j_call: TRBJ2-3; d_call: TRBD2; clone_size: NA
cdr3_aa: CASVRQLMNTEAFF; cdr3_nt: TGTGCCAGCGTCCGACAGTTAATGAACACTGAAGCTTTCTTT; v_call: TRBV2; j_call: TRBJ1-1; d_call: NA; clone_size: few
cdr3_aa: CASSSPIITSGGARGEQFF; cdr3_nt: TGTGCCAGCAGCTCCCCAATCATAACTAGCGGGGGGGCCCGCGGTGAGCAGTTCTTC; v_call: TRBV7-8; j_call: TRBJ2-1; d_call: TRBD2; clone_size: NA
cdr3_aa: CASSRLKAEEQYF; cdr3_nt: TGTGCCAGTAGTAGGCTAAAAGCGGAGGAGCAGTACTTC; v_call: TRBV19; j_call: TRBJ2-7; d_call: NA; clone_size: NA